The 26 T cell receptor beta chains reported below all come from one sample, sequenced in a study of T cells in Graves' hyperthyroidism and ophthalmopathy (dated by TCRdb to between 2018 and 2021). Libraries were made using multiplex PCR. The sample was run on an Illumina HiSeq 2000. TCR beta CDR3 regions were amplified from RNA transcripts. For the first round of RT-PCR on the TCR CDR3, the HTBI primer set was used together with the Qiagen OneStep RT-PCR kit. The raw public reads went through TCRdb reprocessing: fastp at Q25, MiXCR clone calling, in-frame beta chains kept. Identical CDR3 proteins give one entry, which carries the most common genes and DNA. This sample gives hundreds of thousands of distinct CDR3 sequences in total; around 40% of them show up just once. 31% of the sample rests with the top ten. What was sequenced was blood. These receptors all stem from a woman aged 40 to 50 with Graves' hyperthyroidism.

This clonotype was observed a handful of times. In DNA, the CDR3 is TGTGCCAGCAGTTATGGGACAGGGTCAGGGGACTATGGCTACACCTTC. Protein: CASSYGTGSGDYGYTF. The rearrangement uses TRBV6-5 and TRBJ1-2; TRBD1 matches at 9 bases. With 3 bases clipped from V and 3 bases from J, the junction kept 8 bases outside the gene matches. This CDR3 region has 16 residues. In germline, CDR1 is MNHEY, CDR2 SVGAGI.

This clonotype was counted ten times or more. The chain combines TRBV7-2 with TRBJ2-7; D ambiguous. V dropped 5 bases and J dropped 6 bases, with 17 bases sitting between them. The CDR3 is 14 residues long. Germline values: CDR1 SGHTA, CDR2 FQGNSA. In nucleotides, the CDR3 is TGTGCCAGCAGCCCTCGGCTCGTACAAAGCGAGCAGTACTTC. It codes for CASSPRLVQSEQYF.

The J gene is TRBJ2-7, the V gene TRBV7-3, with 11 positions matching TRBD2. J lost 3 bases, V lost 9 bases, and 7 bases had no gene match. The CDR3 sequence is 14 residues long. The germline V gene has CDR1 SGHTA and CDR2 FQGTGA. This CDR3 reads CARRLAGGHYEQYF. The DNA for the CDR3 is TGTGCCAGGAGGCTAGCGGGAGGTCACTACGAGCAGTACTTC.

A word on this clonotype: At one boundary the junction diverges from the germline segment, which might be a read error. This chain uses TRBV10-3 with TRBJ2-3, with 10 bases identical to TRBD2. Germline V CDR1 and CDR2: ENHRY, SYGVKD. This CDR3 spans 15 amino acids. As DNA, the CDR3 is TGTGCCATCAGTGGTCAAGCGGGAGGGGTAGATGCGCAGTATTTT. It encodes CAISGQAGGVDAQYF.

The V and J genes are TRBV6-5 and TRBJ2-5, with D possibly being TRBD1 or TRBD2 (6 bases each). The CDR3 runs to 13 residues. V was cut by 8 bases and J by 2 bases, with 12 bases left in between. The V gene's germline CDR1 is MNHEY and CDR2 SVGAGI. The chain's CDR3 is CASVEGGQETQYF. The DNA for the CDR3 is TGTGCCAGCGTTGAGGGGGGACAAGAGACCCAGTACTTC.

This clonotype was counted ten times or more. J is TRBJ1-6 and V is TRBV7-9; D possibly corresponds to TRBD1 (5 bases). V dropped 4 bases and J dropped 15 bases, with 7 bases sitting between them. CDR3 length: 10 residues. Looked up from germline, CDR1 is SEHNR and CDR2 is FQNEAQ (reference sequence). The CDR3 nucleotides read TGTGCCAGCAGCTCGGGACGCCTCCACTTT. Amino acid sequence: CASSSGRLHF.

This clonotype was detected ten times or more. The genes are TRBV20-1 and TRBJ2-7; 8 nucleotides line up with TRBD2. The CDR3 is 13 amino acids. Germline loops: CDR1 DFQATT, CDR2 SNEGSKA (reference sequence). V gave up 6 bases and J gave up 3 bases; unmatched junction bases: 7. DNA of the CDR3: TGCAGTGCCTTAGCGGGGCGAGACTACGAGCAGTACTTC. It encodes CSALAGRDYEQYF.

Comment on this clonotype: The final CDR3 position lacks the conserved phenylalanine or tryptophan, pointing to a likely read error. The chain combines TRBV7-2 with TRBJ2-7, with D possibly matching TRBD1 (7 bases). The V and J ends lost 10 bases and 3 bases respectively, with 19 bases between them. Germline CDR1 SGHTA, CDR2 FQGNSA. This CDR3 is 14 amino acids long. DNA for the CDR3: TGTGCCACCAGTGATGGGGGGACAGACTACGAGCAGTACCTC. Translated: CATSDGGTDYEQYL.

Comments on this clonotype: This could be a read error, since a much larger clone is one nucleotide away. The CDR3 DNA reads as TGTGCCAGCAGCTTGATTTCTCGGGTTGGGACTGAAGCTTTCTTT. Protein: CASSLISRVGTEAFF. The J gene is TRBJ1-1, the V gene TRBV5-4; D is undetermined. V was trimmed by 1 base and J by 5 bases, leaving 15 bases between them. The CDR3 covers 15 residues. Germline lookup yields CDR1 SGHNT and CDR2 YYREEE (reference sequence).

Worth noting for this clonotype: Relative to the germline gene, one junction end is altered; a read error may explain this. The chain couples TRBV7-2 to TRBJ1-6; 8 bases map to TRBD1. CDR3 length equals 15 residues. Germline V gene sequence: CDR1 SGHTA, CDR2 FQGNSA. CDR3 region: CASSYRTGSSSPLHF. The CDR3 nucleotides read TGCGCCAGCAGCTACCGGACAGGGAGTAGTTCACCCCTCCACTTT.

The V call is TRBV7-6, the J call TRBJ1-6, with 11 bases fitting TRBD1. With 4 bases clipped from V and 10 bases from J, the junction kept 9 bases outside the gene matches. This CDR3 comprises 16 residues. Germline V gene lookup returns CDR1 SGHVS and CDR2 FNYEAQ. CDR3 loop: CASSSIGQGAESPLHF. The CDR3, as DNA: TGTGCCAGCAGCTCGATCGGACAGGGGGCGGAATCACCCCTCCACTTT.

At least ten counts were recorded for this clonotype. This chain uses TRBV7-2 with TRBJ1-5; no clear D gene. Germline V CDR1 and CDR2: SGHTA, FQGNSA. The CDR3 is made up of 15 amino acids. V lost 3 bases and J 2 bases, leaving 11 bases between the germline ends. Written as DNA, the CDR3 is TGTGCCAGCAGCTTCCAAGACCTTGGCAATCAGCCCCAGCATTTT. Protein: CASSFQDLGNQPQHF. Full variable domain (outside the CDR3, taken from reference TRBV7-2 and TRBJ1-5): GAGVSQSPSNKVTEKGKDVELRCDPISGHTALYWYRQSLGQGLEFLIYFQGNSAPDKSGLPSDRFSAERTGGSVSTLTIQRTQQEDSAVYLCASSFQDLGNQPQHFGDGTRLSIL.

The rearrangement uses TRBV10-3 and TRBJ1-5, with D unclear. V lost 3 bases and J 0 bases, leaving 6 bases between the germline ends. The CDR3 length is 14 residues. In germline, CDR1 is ENHRY, CDR2 SYGVKD. The CDR3 nucleotides are TGTGCCATCAGTGAATTATATAGCAATCAGCCCCAGCATTTT. This codes for CAISELYSNQPQHF.

The chain employs TRBV7-2 and TRBJ2-7; D possibly corresponds to TRBD2 (6 bases). The CDR3 is made up of 16 amino acids. Germline CDR1 SGHTA, CDR2 FQGNSA. Trimming pared 5 bases from V and 4 bases from J, leaving 21 bases between. The CDR3 loop is CASSGWFRTGAYEQYF. CDR3 nucleotides: TGTGCCAGCAGCGGGTGGTTTAGGACGGGAGCGTACGAGCAGTACTTC.

The V and J genes are TRBV10-3 and TRBJ2-2; tentative D call: TRBD1 (5 bases). CDR3 length: 15 residues. The germline V gene has CDR1 ENHRY and CDR2 SYGVKD. Trimming left V 5 bases short and J 1 base short, with 11 bases between. CDR3 protein: CAISWGSVNTGELFF. The CDR3 DNA is TGTGCCATCAGTTGGGGCTCGGTGAACACCGGGGAGCTGTTTTTT.

This clonotype was seen repeatedly, ten times or more. The chain employs TRBV9 and TRBJ1-1; possibly TRBD1 for D (5 bases). Germline CDR1 is SGDLS and CDR2 is YYNGEE. The ends were cut back, 2 bases at V and 3 bases at J, with 14 bases in the middle. The CDR3 runs 15 residues. The CDR3 DNA is TGTGCCAGCAGCGTGCGAGGGACGGGGGACACTGAAGCTTTCTTT. Its protein product is CASSVRGTGDTEAFF.

This clonotype was seen repeatedly, ten times or more. The chain has TRBV2 and TRBJ1-4, with TRBD1 as a possible D gene (6 bases). This CDR3 comprises 15 residues. Trimming removed 7 bases at V and 0 bases at J, with 12 bases between. CDR1 is SNHLY and CDR2 is FYNNEI in the germline V gene. For the CDR3, the DNA is TGTGCCAGCATCCCCGGGGGCTCAACTAATGAAAAACTGTTTTTT. Amino acid sequence: CASIPGGSTNEKLFF.

This clonotype was seen more than once but under ten times. The chain combines TRBV12-3 or TRBV12-4 with TRBJ1-4; 7 positions match TRBD1. This CDR3 is built from 18 residues. Losses at the gene ends were 5 bases for V and 7 bases for J; bases not matched to a gene: 19. The CDR3 protein is CASSPMERQGGGREKLFF. The DNA of the CDR3 is TGTGCCAGCAGTCCTATGGAGCGACAGGGCGGGGGGCGTGAAAAACTGTTTTTT.

The chain couples TRBV29-1 to TRBJ2-3; D remains ambiguous. Per germline, CDR1 SQVTM and CDR2 ANQGSEA. This CDR3 comprises 14 residues. V was shortened by 4 bases and J by 2 bases, with 13 bases between the two germline ends. The CDR3 nucleotides read TGCAGCGTTGGCTTTGGGATCCCCACAGATACGCAGTATTTT. Its protein product is CSVGFGIPTDTQYF.

This clonotype was observed many times. This rearrangement joins TRBV11-2 to TRBJ2-6; no clear D gene. The V gene lost 2 bases and the J gene lost 15 bases, with 14 bases spanning the gap. CDR3 length: 13 residues. From germline, CDR1 is SGHAT and CDR2 FQNNGV. The CDR3 DNA is TGTGCCAGCAGCTTATACCCCGCCCAAGACCTGACTTTC. Encoded protein: CASSLYPAQDLTF.

This clonotype was counted only a few times. A read error may produce the germline difference seen at one junction end. This chain links TRBV10-3 with TRBJ1-6; 9 bases match TRBD1. Germline-derived CDR1 and CDR2 are ENHRY and SYGVKD. CDR3 size: 15 residues. DNA for the CDR3: TGTGCCAGCAGTGAGGACAGGGGAAGAGGGACACCCCTCCACTTT. Translated: CASSEDRGRGTPLHF.

This clonotype was observed a single time. The junction departs from the called germline gene at one end, perhaps through a read error. The chain uses TRBV6-5 and TRBJ2-5; 8 positions match TRBD2. The germline CDR1 and CDR2 sequences are MNHEY and SVGAGI. There are 15 residues in the CDR3. The CDR3: CAISYFGRDQETQYF. The CDR3 DNA sequence: TGTGCCATCAGTTACTTCGGGAGGGACCAAGAGACCCAGTACTTC.

The genes are TRBV6-2 or TRBV6-3 and TRBJ1-1; no definite D call. The V gene lost 7 bases and the J gene lost 1 base, with 25 bases spanning the gap. Germline assignment: CDR1 MNHEY and CDR2 SVGEGT. The CDR3 spans 18 residues. The CDR3 bases are TGTGCCAGCAAAAGAGATACGGGAGGAGGTCGTTGGAACACTGAAGCTTTCTTT. This gives the protein CASKRDTGGGRWNTEAFF.

This clonotype has at least ten counts. The genes are TRBV12-3 or TRBV12-4 and TRBJ1-6; D gene uncertain. V lost 3 bases, J lost 7 bases, and 4 bases lay in between. The CDR3 extends over 12 amino acids. The CDR3 reads CASSFENSPLHF. CDR3 nucleotide sequence: TGTGCCAGCAGTTTTGAGAATTCACCCCTCCACTTT.

Many counts were recorded for this clonotype. This chain links TRBV19 with TRBJ1-4, with D perhaps TRBD1 (5 bases). Germline loops: CDR1 LNHDA, CDR2 SQIVND (reference sequence). The V end was cut by 5 bases, the J end by 8 bases, with 12 bases between. The CDR3 has 13 residues. The CDR3 DNA is TGTGCCAGTAGTTATACGGGGCCCGAAAAACTGTTTTTT. Its translation: CASSYTGPEKLFF.

This chain connects TRBV20-1 to TRBJ2-7, with D perhaps matching TRBD1 (6 bases). CDR1 DFQATT and CDR2 SNEGSKA come from the germline V gene (reference sequence). The CDR3 extends over 18 amino acids. V was clipped by 0 bases and J by 0 bases, with 21 bases between them. CDR3 loop: CSARDWGTRTGTSYEQYF. Here the CDR3 DNA reads TGCAGTGCTAGAGATTGGGGTACCAGAACAGGGACCTCCTACGAGCAGTACTTC.